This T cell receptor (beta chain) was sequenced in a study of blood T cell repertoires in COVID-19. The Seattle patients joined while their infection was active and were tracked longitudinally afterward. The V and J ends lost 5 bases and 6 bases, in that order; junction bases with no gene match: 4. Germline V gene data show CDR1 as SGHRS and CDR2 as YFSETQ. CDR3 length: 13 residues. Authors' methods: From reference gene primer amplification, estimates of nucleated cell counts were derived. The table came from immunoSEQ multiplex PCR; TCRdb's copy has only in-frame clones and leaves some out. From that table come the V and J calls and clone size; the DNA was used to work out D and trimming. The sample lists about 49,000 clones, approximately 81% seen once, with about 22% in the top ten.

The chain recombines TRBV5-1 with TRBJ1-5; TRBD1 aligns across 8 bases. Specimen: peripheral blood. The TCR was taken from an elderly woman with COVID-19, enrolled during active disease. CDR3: CASRQGEGQPQHF. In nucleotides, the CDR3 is TGCGCCAGCAGACAGGGGGAGGGTCAGCCCCAGCATTTT.